The subject of this entry is one T cell receptor beta chain. Its antigen is undetermined. The authors extracted RNA and reverse transcribed it into cDNA as the sequencing template. TCRdb keeps only in-frame clones here, not all; method: immunoSEQ multiplex PCR. Among approximately 57,000 clones listed, around 96% were seen once. The data originate from a study of CD8+ T cells in alopecia areata. At the level of the study: Among treated patients, oral tofacitinib was administered at 5 to 10 mg twice daily. General study results and limits: Normal scalp showed lower clonality than lesional scalp, especially alopecia totalis/universalis.

This CDR3 has 13 residues. The V gene's germline CDR1 is MNHNY and CDR2 SVGAGI (reference sequence). V lost 8 bases to trimming and J lost 8 bases; unmatched junction nucleotides: 6. Alopecia areata patients provided lesional scalp punch biopsies and peripheral blood, both collected for the study. Investigators sorted PBMCs to obtain both CD4+ and CD8+ T cells. V is TRBV6-6 and J is TRBJ2-1; 10 bases align to TRBD1. This TCR was sampled from a human donor with alopecia areata. Sample: CD8+ T cells sorted from blood, taken at week 0. The CDR3 sequence: CASGLGQGDEQFF. Written as DNA, the CDR3 is TGTGCCAGCGGCCTCGGACAGGGGGATGAGCAGTTCTTC.